The 28 T cell receptor beta chains reported below all come from one sample, sequenced in a study of blood T cell repertoires in COVID-19. Measured with immunoSEQ multiplex PCR; TCRdb has only the in-frame clones, and not every one. The sample holds 60,000 to 85,000 clones, roughly nine tenths seen once. Sequenced input: peripheral blood. The receptors were sampled from a man aged 35 to 55 with COVID-19, enrolled during active disease.

The chain links TRBV2 to TRBJ1-5, with 10 nucleotides matching TRBD1. The CDR3 is 15 residues long. V shed 0 bases, J shed 6 bases, and the junction held 2 bases outside the gene matches. CDR1 and CDR2 from the germline V gene are SNHLY and FYNNEI. The CDR3 sequence: CASSEATGGGQPQHF. The CDR3 coding sequence is TGTGCCAGCAGTGAAGCGACAGGGGGCGGTCAGCCCCAGCATTTT. The variable domain in full, with the rest retrieved from reference TRBV2 and TRBJ1-5, is EPEVTQTPSHQVTQMGQEVILRCVPISNHLYFYWYRQILGQKVEFLVSFYNNEISEKSEIFDDQFSVERPDGSNFTLKIRSTKLEDSAMYFCASSEATGGGQPQHFGDGTRLSIL.

The V gene is TRBV29-1, the J gene TRBJ2-1; 12 bases align to TRBD2. Germline assignment: CDR1 SQVTM and CDR2 ANQGSEA. This CDR3 has 15 amino acids. V was pared by 2 bases and J by 4 bases, with 3 bases of the junction left unmatched. The CDR3 nucleotides read TGCAGCGTTGAAAAGACTAGCGGGGGTTACAATGAGCAGTTCTTC. Its protein product is CSVEKTSGGYNEQFF.

This clone was detected only once. The chain links TRBV6-1 to TRBJ1-4, with a possible D match to TRBD1 (5 bases). This CDR3 is built from 14 residues. The ends were cut back, 6 bases at V and 5 bases at J, with 13 bases in the middle. Germline CDR1 MNHNS, CDR2 SASEGT. CDR3 sequence (DNA): TGTGCCAGCAGCCTTACGGGGGGGAATGAAAAACTGTTTTTT. Amino acids: CASSLTGGNEKLFF.

The V and J genes are TRBV27 and TRBJ2-1; 7 bases are a match to TRBD1. Unmatched junction bases numbered 3, after V lost 8 bases and J lost 5 bases. The CDR3 covers 12 residues. Germline V gene sequence: CDR1 MNHEY, CDR2 SMNVEV (reference sequence). Here the CDR3 reads CASGTENNEQFF. The CDR3 DNA is TGTGCCAGCGGGACAGAAAACAATGAGCAGTTCTTC.

The V gene is TRBV11-2, the J gene TRBJ2-5, with unresolved D. CDR1 is SGHAT and CDR2 is FQNNGV in the germline V gene. CDR3 length equals 13 residues. The V end lost 8 bases, the J end lost 2 bases, and 12 bases lay between the germline ends. For the CDR3, the DNA is TGTGCCAGCCACTCCGGTTGGCAAGAGACCCAGTACTTC. Its translation: CASHSGWQETQYF.

V is TRBV19 and J is TRBJ2-7, with 8 bases fitting TRBD1. There are 14 residues in the CDR3. The trim removed 5 bases at V and 4 bases at J, leaving 7 bases unmatched. The germline CDR1 and CDR2 sequences are LNHDA and SQIVND (reference sequence). This CDR3 is CASSAGTGRYEQYF. The CDR3, as DNA: TGTGCCAGTAGTGCCGGGACAGGACGATACGAGCAGTACTTC. The whole variable domain, filled in from reference TRBV19 and TRBJ2-7, reads DGGITQSPKYLFRKEGQNVTLSCEQNLNHDAMYWYRQDPGQGLRLIYYSQIVNDFQKGDIAEGYSVSREKKESFPLTVTSAQKNPTAFYLCASSAGTGRYEQYFGPGTRLTVT.

CDR3 bases: TGTGCCAGCAGTAGCGATAGCGGGCTAGCCAAAAACATTCAGTACTTC. Translation gives CASSSDSGLAKNIQYF. The chain couples TRBV28 to TRBJ2-4; 7 positions match TRBD2. This CDR3 is built from 16 residues. Trimming at V came to 5 bases and at J to 0 bases, leaving 7 bases not matched to a gene. CDR1 is MDHEN and CDR2 is SYDVKM in the germline V gene.

This rearrangement joins TRBV14 to TRBJ2-2; the match to TRBD2 covers 9 bases. The CDR3 sequence is 15 residues long. V dropped 6 bases and J dropped 5; count of bases not matched to a gene: 7. Germline CDR1 and CDR2: SGHDN and FVKESK. CDR3 in DNA: TGTGCCAGCAGGAGTAGCGGGGGTGTAACCGGGGAGCTGTTTTTT. It yields the protein CASRSSGGVTGELFF.

This clone showed up just once. The chain recombines TRBV6-1 with TRBJ1-2, with D maybe TRBD1 (5 bases). This CDR3 is built from 14 residues. Germline V lookup: CDR1 MNHNS, CDR2 SASEGT. The ends were cut back, 1 base at V and 8 bases at J, with 14 bases in the middle. The CDR3 region has the DNA TGTGCCAGCAGTGAAGGGGGGGGAGATGAAGGCTACACCTTC. Translation gives CASSEGGGDEGYTF.

The V and J genes are TRBV4-1 and TRBJ2-7, with 9 bases matching TRBD2. Germline V gene sequence: CDR1 MGHRA, CDR2 YSYEKL. The CDR3 is 17 residues long. V gave up 1 base and J gave up 0 bases; unmatched junction bases: 7. CDR3 amino acids: CASSQVLRRGGSYEQYF. The CDR3 region has the DNA TGCGCCAGCAGCCAAGTCTTAAGGCGGGGGGGCTCCTACGAGCAGTACTTC.

V is TRBV2 and J is TRBJ2-7; 10 bases line up with TRBD1. The length of the CDR3 is 17 residues. The V gene end was trimmed by 6 bases and the J gene end by 4 bases; junction bases not matched to a gene: 15. From germline, CDR1 is SNHLY and CDR2 FYNNEI. The CDR3 DNA is TGTGCCAGCAGCAAGGGGACAGGGGAAGGAGGCTTTTACGAGCAGTACTTC. Encoded protein: CASSKGTGEGGFYEQYF.

The chain uses TRBV18 and TRBJ2-5; maybe TRBD1 (6 bases). V lost 3 bases, J lost 3 bases, and 14 bases lay in between. Germline V gives CDR1 KGHSH, CDR2 LQKENI. The CDR3 has 15 residues. CDR3 region: CASSPFGTREETQYF. The CDR3 region has the DNA TGTGCCAGCTCACCTTTCGGGACACGAGAAGAGACCCAGTACTTC.

This chain uses TRBV7-2 with TRBJ2-5; 8 bases map to TRBD2. CDR3 size: 16 residues. The V gene end was trimmed by 5 bases and the J gene end by 4 bases; junction bases not matched to a gene: 12. Germline V lookup: CDR1 SGHTA, CDR2 FQGNSA. CDR3 bases: TGTGCCAGCAGCCCCACTCACCGGCGGGGGGTAGAGACCCAGTACTTC. As protein: CASSPTHRRGVETQYF. The full variable domain, in which reference TRBV7-2 and TRBJ2-5 provide the parts outside the CDR3, is GAGVSQSPSNKVTEKGKDVELRCDPISGHTALYWYRQSLGQGLEFLIYFQGNSAPDKSGLPSDRFSAERTGGSVSTLTIQRTQQEDSAVYLCASSPTHRRGVETQYFGPGTRLLVL.

The rearrangement joins TRBV19 to TRBJ2-7; a possible D gene is TRBD1 (5 bases). CDR1 and CDR2 (germline): LNHDA, SQIVND (reference sequence). The CDR3 extends over 14 amino acids. The V end was cut by 0 bases, the J end by 1 base, with 7 bases between. CDR3 sequence reads: CASSIEGQSYEQYF. DNA for the CDR3: TGTGCCAGTAGTATAGAGGGGCAGTCCTACGAGCAGTACTTC.

This chain uses TRBV21-1 with TRBJ1-5. TRBV21-1 is reported as a pseudogene. The CDR3 loop spans 12 amino acids. The CDR3 is CASSPGEGSRHF. For the CDR3, the DNA is TGTGCCAGCAGCCCTGGGGAGGGCAGCCGGCATTTT.

V usage is TRBV3-1 (or the pseudogene TRBV3-2) and J usage is TRBJ2-3; no definite D call. The length of the CDR3 is 15 residues. The germline V and J ends were trimmed by 1 base and 4 bases, with 12 bases remaining between them. CDR1 is LGHDT, CDR2 YNNKEL, per germline (reference sequence). The CDR3 protein is CASSQGLAGADTQYF. The DNA for the CDR3 is TGTGCCAGCAGCCAAGGCTTGGCCGGAGCAGATACGCAGTATTTT.

The rearrangement links TRBV7-9 to TRBJ1-2; D uncertain. The V and J ends lost 5 bases and 5 bases respectively, with 9 bases between them. The germline V gene encodes CDR1 SEHNR and CDR2 FQNEAQ (reference sequence). CDR3 size: 12 residues. CDR3: CASSEDTYGYTF. CDR3 DNA: TGTGCCAGCAGCGAAGACACGTATGGCTACACCTTC.

Here the CDR3 DNA reads TGCGCCAGCAGCCCGACTAGCGGGGGTACAGATACGCAGTATTTT. Amino acids: CASSPTSGGTDTQYF. The chain uses TRBV5-1 and TRBJ2-3, with 12 bases matching TRBD2. V trimming: 4 bases; J trimming: 3 bases; junction bases outside the gene matches: 3. The CDR3 runs 15 residues. Germline V gives CDR1 SGHRS, CDR2 YFSETQ.

V is TRBV3-1 (or the pseudogene TRBV3-2) and J is TRBJ2-3, with 8 bases aligning to TRBD2. Germline V gene lookup returns CDR1 LGHDT and CDR2 YNNKEL (reference sequence). With V trimmed by 2 bases and J by 5 bases, 9 bases remained unmatched. The CDR3 is 16 residues long. CDR3 region: CASSQTSGGPVDTQYF. Written as DNA, the CDR3 is TGTGCCAGCAGCCAAACGAGCGGGGGACCGGTAGATACGCAGTATTTT.

This clone was picked up a small number of times. In nucleotides, the CDR3 is TGTGCCAGTAGTACCCCACCAGGTCCGCCCCAGCATTTT. Protein product: CASSTPPGPPQHF. The rearrangement joins TRBV19 to TRBJ1-5; D remains ambiguous. Germline CDR1 reads LNHDA; CDR2 reads SQIVND (reference sequence). The length of the CDR3 is 13 residues. V was trimmed by 4 bases and J by 9 bases, leaving 13 bases between them.

The chain joins TRBV5-6 to TRBJ2-7, with D maybe TRBD2 (5 bases). Germline CDR1 reads SGHDT; CDR2 reads YYEEEE. This CDR3 is built from 17 residues. V was trimmed by 4 bases and J by 0 bases, leaving 20 bases between them. The CDR3 loop is CASSPLDRSGSSYEQYF. Here the CDR3 DNA reads TGTGCCAGCAGCCCCCTAGATCGCAGCGGAAGCTCCTACGAGCAGTACTTC.

The chain links TRBV18 to TRBJ2-2; maybe TRBD1 (6 bases). The V gene lost 4 bases and the J gene lost 3 bases, with 15 bases spanning the gap. Germline-derived CDR1 and CDR2 are KGHSH and LQKENI. CDR3 size: 16 residues. DNA of the CDR3: TGTGCCAGCTCACGTCCAGGGGCTAGGGACACCGGGGAGCTGTTTTTT. Amino acid sequence: CASSRPGARDTGELFF.

The chain carries TRBV11-2 and TRBJ2-2; D may be TRBD1 (6 bases). The germline V gene has CDR1 SGHAT and CDR2 FQNNGV. Trimming removed 5 bases at V and 4 bases at J, with 17 bases between. The CDR3 totals 16 residues. CDR3 residues: CASSPEVGGSTGELFF. Here the CDR3 DNA reads TGTGCCAGCAGCCCTGAAGTTGGGGGCAGCACCGGGGAGCTGTTTTTT.

The chain links TRBV27 to TRBJ2-7; 7 positions agree with TRBD1. This CDR3 spans 15 amino acids. CDR1 and CDR2 from the germline V gene are MNHEY and SMNVEV (reference sequence). The trim removed 2 bases at V and 6 bases at J, leaving 10 bases unmatched. The CDR3 protein is CASSLRGQDPGEQYF. As DNA, the CDR3 is TGTGCCAGCAGTTTAAGGGGGCAGGACCCTGGCGAGCAGTACTTC.

The chain combines TRBV11-2 with TRBJ2-2, with 10 bases that match TRBD1. This CDR3 spans 16 amino acids. The trim removed 4 bases at V and 1 base at J, leaving 3 bases unmatched. Germline-derived CDR1 and CDR2 are SGHAT and FQNNGV. The CDR3 is CASSWTGGKNTGELFF. CDR3 in DNA: TGTGCCAGCAGCTGGACAGGGGGGAAGAACACCGGGGAGCTGTTTTTT.

The chain carries TRBV6-6 and TRBJ1-5; 7 nucleotides align to TRBD1. Germline V gives CDR1 MNHNY, CDR2 SVGAGI (reference sequence). V lost 6 bases, J lost 4 bases, and 6 bases stayed unmatched. This CDR3 has 14 residues. CDR3 loop: CASSSQGVNQPQHF. The CDR3 DNA reads TGTGCCAGCAGCTCCCAGGGGGTGAATCAGCCCCAGCATTTT.

V usage is TRBV14 and J usage is TRBJ2-7; 10 positions match TRBD1. Germline V gene lookup returns CDR1 SGHDN and CDR2 FVKESK. The ends lost 8 bases at V and 2 bases at J; junction bases unmatched: 0. The CDR3 runs to 12 residues. The CDR3 region has the DNA TGTGCCAGCGGACAGGGGGCCTACGAGCAGTACTTC. Translated: CASGQGAYEQYF. The full variable domain, with the rest looked up from reference TRBV14 and TRBJ2-7, is EAGVTQFPSHSVIEKGQTVTLRCDPISGHDNLYWYRRVMGKEIKFLLHFVKESKQDESGMPNNRFLAERTGGTYSTLKVQPAELEDSGVYFCASGQGAYEQYFGPGTRLTVT.

This chain connects TRBV11-3 to TRBJ2-5; weak D call: TRBD1 (5 bases). This CDR3 is 14 amino acids long. Germline assignment: CDR1 SGHNT and CDR2 YENEEA. Trimming removed 5 bases at V and 2 bases at J, with 12 bases between. The CDR3 here is CASSARQKQETQYF. For the CDR3, the DNA is TGTGCCAGCAGCGCTAGACAGAAGCAAGAGACCCAGTACTTC.